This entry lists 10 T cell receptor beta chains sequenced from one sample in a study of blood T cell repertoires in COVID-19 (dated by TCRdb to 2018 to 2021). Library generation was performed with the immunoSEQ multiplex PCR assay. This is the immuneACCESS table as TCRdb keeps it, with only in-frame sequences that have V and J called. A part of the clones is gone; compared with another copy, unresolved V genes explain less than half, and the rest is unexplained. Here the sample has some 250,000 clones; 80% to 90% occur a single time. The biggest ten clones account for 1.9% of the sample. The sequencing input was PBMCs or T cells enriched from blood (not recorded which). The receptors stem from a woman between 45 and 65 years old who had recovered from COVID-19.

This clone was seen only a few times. The CDR3 region is CASSLRQANNSPLHF. The CDR3 DNA reads TGTGCCAGCAGTCTCCGACAGGCCAATAATTCACCCCTCCACTTT. The rearrangement uses TRBV27 and TRBJ1-6; a possible D gene is TRBD1 (6 bases). Germline V gives CDR1 MNHEY, CDR2 SMNVEV (reference sequence). The ends were cut back, 5 bases at V and 5 bases at J, with 13 bases in the middle. CDR3 size: 15 residues.

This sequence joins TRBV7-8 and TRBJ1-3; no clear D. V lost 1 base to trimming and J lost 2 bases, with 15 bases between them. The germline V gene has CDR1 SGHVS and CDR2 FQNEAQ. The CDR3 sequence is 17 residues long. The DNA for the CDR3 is TGTGCCAGCAGCTTAGAGAATACCCCTCGGGCTGGAAACACCATATATTTT. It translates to CASSLENTPRAGNTIYF.

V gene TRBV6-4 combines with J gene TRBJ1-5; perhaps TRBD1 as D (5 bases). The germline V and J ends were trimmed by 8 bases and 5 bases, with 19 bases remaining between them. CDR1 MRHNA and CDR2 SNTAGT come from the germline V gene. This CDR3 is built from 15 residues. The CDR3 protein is CASPRSPGEHQPQHF. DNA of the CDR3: TGTGCCAGCCCCCGGTCCCCGGGGGAACATCAGCCCCAGCATTTT.

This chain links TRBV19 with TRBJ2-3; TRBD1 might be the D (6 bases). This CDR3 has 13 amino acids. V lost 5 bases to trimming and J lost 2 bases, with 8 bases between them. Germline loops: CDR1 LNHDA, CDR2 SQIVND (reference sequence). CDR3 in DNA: TGTGCCAGTAGTGACAGGAACACAGATACGCAGTATTTT. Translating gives CASSDRNTDTQYF.

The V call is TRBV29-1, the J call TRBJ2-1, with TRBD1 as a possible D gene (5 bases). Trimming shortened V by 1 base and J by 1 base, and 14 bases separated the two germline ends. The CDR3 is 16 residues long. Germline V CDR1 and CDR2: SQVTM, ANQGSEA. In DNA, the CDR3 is TGCAGCGTTGAAGCGGATAGGGGCAATTCCTACAATGAGCAGTTCTTC. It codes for CSVEADRGNSYNEQFF.

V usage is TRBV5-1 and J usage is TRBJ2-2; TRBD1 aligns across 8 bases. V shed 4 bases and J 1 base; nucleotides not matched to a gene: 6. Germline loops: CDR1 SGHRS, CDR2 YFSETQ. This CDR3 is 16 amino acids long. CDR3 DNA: TGCGCCAGCAGCCTGAGGACAGGGAAGAACACCGGGGAGCTGTTTTTT. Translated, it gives CASSLRTGKNTGELFF.

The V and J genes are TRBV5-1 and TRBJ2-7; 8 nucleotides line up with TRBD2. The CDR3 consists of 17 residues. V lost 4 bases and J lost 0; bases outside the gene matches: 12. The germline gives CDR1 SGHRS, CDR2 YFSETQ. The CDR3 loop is CASSPHGGREASYEQYF. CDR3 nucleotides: TGCGCCAGCAGCCCCCACGGCGGGCGGGAGGCCTCCTACGAGCAGTACTTC.

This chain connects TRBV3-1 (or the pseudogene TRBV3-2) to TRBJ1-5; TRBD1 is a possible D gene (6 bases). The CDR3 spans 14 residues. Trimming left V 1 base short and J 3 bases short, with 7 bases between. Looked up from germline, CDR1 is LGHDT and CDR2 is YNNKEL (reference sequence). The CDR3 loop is CASSQGGLNQPQHF. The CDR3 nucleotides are TGTGCCAGCAGCCAAGGGGGGCTCAATCAGCCCCAGCATTTT.

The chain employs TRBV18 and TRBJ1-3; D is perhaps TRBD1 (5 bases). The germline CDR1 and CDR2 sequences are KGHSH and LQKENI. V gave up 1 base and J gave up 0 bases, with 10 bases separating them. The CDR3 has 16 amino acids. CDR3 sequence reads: CASSPLGANSGNTIYF. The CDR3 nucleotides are TGTGCCAGCTCACCACTTGGGGCCAACTCTGGAAACACCATATATTTT.

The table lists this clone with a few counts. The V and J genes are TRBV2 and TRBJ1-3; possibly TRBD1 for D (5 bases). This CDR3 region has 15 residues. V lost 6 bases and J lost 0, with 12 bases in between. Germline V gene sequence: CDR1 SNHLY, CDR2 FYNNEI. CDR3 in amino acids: CASRGGTFSGNTIYF. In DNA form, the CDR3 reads TGTGCCAGCAGGGGGGGGACCTTCTCTGGAAACACCATATATTTT.